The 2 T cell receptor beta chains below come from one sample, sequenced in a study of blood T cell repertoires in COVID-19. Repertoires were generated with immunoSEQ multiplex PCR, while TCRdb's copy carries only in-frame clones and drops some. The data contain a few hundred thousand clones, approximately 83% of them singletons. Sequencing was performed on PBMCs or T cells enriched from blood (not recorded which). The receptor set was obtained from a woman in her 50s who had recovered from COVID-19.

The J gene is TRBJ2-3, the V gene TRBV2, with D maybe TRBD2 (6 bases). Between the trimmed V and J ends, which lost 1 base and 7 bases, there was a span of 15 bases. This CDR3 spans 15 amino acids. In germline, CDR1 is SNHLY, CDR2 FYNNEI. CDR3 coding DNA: TGTGCCAGCAGTGAAGATGTGGGGGGAGCGTATACGCAGTATTTT. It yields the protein CASSEDVGGAYTQYF.

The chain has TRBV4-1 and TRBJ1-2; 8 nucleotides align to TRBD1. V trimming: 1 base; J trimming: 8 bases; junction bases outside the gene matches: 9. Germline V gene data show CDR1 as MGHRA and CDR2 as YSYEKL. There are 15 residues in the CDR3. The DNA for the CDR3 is TGCGCCAGCAGCCAAGGGTCCGCAGGGGGCTCAGGCTACACCTTC. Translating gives CASSQGSAGGSGYTF.